This passage covers 21 T cell receptor beta chains from one sample sequenced in a study of patients and donors after allogeneic stem cell transplantation. TCRdb recomputed calls from the RT-PCR reads with MiXCR, one row per CDR3 protein. The data contain roughly 230,000 distinct CDR3 sequences, 13% to 15% of them singletons. The sequenced sample was blood, either unsorted or a sorted T cell fraction (not recorded which). These receptors came from a human donor who was either an allogeneic HSCT recipient or a stem cell or donor lymphocyte infusion donor (not recorded which). It is not recorded whose cells these are; they may come from a transplant donor.

This clonotype was counted ten times or more. This chain uses TRBV20-1 with TRBJ2-2, with 8 bases identical to TRBD2. Germline V lookup: CDR1 DFQATT, CDR2 SNEGSKA (reference sequence). This CDR3 has 14 amino acids. The V segment lost 6 bases and the J segment 6 bases; nucleotides outside the gene matches: 9. The CDR3 DNA is TGCAGTGCCCCGTCCGGGGGGGACTCCGGGGAGCTGTTTTTT. It codes for CSAPSGGDSGELFF.

This chain joins TRBV5-1 and TRBJ2-5, with D unresolved. The V and J ends lost 4 bases and 2 bases respectively, with 12 bases between them. The V gene's germline CDR1 is SGHRS and CDR2 YFSETQ. CDR3 length: 14 amino acids. CDR3 region: CASSRGSEQETQYF. The CDR3 nucleotides read TGCGCCAGCAGCCGTGGGTCAGAACAAGAGACCCAGTACTTC. The complete variable domain, with remaining parts taken from reference TRBV5-1 and TRBJ2-5, reads KAGVTQTPRYLIKTRGQQVTLSCSPISGHRSVSWYQQTPGQGLQFLFEYFSETQRNKGNFPGRFSGRQFSNSRSEMNVSTLELGDSALYLCASSRGSEQETQYFGPGTRLLVL.

The CDR3 reads CASSQTMGPTDTQYF. The CDR3 bases are TGTGCCAGCAGCCAAACGATGGGGCCCACAGATACGCAGTATTTT. The gene calls are TRBV3-1 and TRBJ2-3, with a weak D call TRBD1 (5 bases). The CDR3 is 15 amino acids. The V gene lost 2 bases and the J gene lost 2 bases, with 11 bases spanning the gap. Per germline, CDR1 LGHDT and CDR2 YNNKEL (reference sequence).

This clonotype was picked up a small number of times. The chain carries TRBV3-1 and TRBJ1-1, with 9 nucleotides matching TRBD1. The CDR3 spans 15 residues. V gave up 6 bases and J gave up 10 bases; unmatched junction bases: 15. The germline V gene has CDR1 LGHDT and CDR2 YNNKEL (reference sequence). The CDR3 region is CASRGDREWSVGAFF. The CDR3 DNA follows: TGTGCCAGCAGAGGGGACAGGGAGTGGTCCGTCGGAGCTTTCTTT.

This clonotype was seen once. The rearrangement links TRBV7-2 to TRBJ1-6; 8 nucleotides line up with TRBD1. Germline V gene data show CDR1 as SGHTA and CDR2 as FQGNSA. The CDR3 is made up of 16 amino acids. J was trimmed by 6 bases and V by 5 bases; bases with no gene match: 9. The CDR3 sequence: CASSQSPTGGNSPLHF. CDR3 nucleotide sequence: TGTGCCAGCAGCCAGAGTCCAACAGGGGGTAATTCACCCCTCCACTTT.

The V and J genes are TRBV5-1 and TRBJ2-1, with TRBD2 identical over 11 bases. CDR3 size: 16 residues. The V gene's germline CDR1 is SGHRS and CDR2 YFSETQ. J lost 5 bases, V lost 5 bases, and 9 bases had no gene match. In DNA, the CDR3 is TGCGCCAGCAGAGACAGGGAACTAGCGGGGGACAATGAGCAGTTCTTC. Translated: CASRDRELAGDNEQFF.

The chain recombines TRBV29-1 with TRBJ1-2; D is unclear. The CDR3 is 13 residues long. V was cut by 4 bases and J by 8 bases, with 17 bases left in between. Germline CDR1 is SQVTM and CDR2 is ANQGSEA. The CDR3 DNA is TGCAGCGTTGTTTTTAATGGGAAGGTCGGCTACACCTTC. It translates to CSVVFNGKVGYTF.

In this sample, this clonotype turned up a few times. This CDR3 reads CASSQFTSDAGELFF. CDR3 DNA: TGTGCCAGCAGCCAATTTACTAGTGATGCCGGGGAGCTGTTTTTT. The chain joins TRBV11-3 to TRBJ2-2, with D possibly matching TRBD2 (5 bases). The CDR3 runs to 15 residues. Trimming removed 5 bases from V and 6 bases from J, with 16 bases in between. From germline, CDR1 is SGHNT and CDR2 YENEEA.

This clonotype appeared a few times. The CDR3 loop is CASSLNTGNANTEAFF. Here the CDR3 DNA reads TGTGCCAGCAGTTTAAACACAGGGAACGCGAACACTGAAGCTTTCTTT. The V call is TRBV28, the J call TRBJ1-1; the D gene is possibly TRBD1 (6 bases). The CDR3 loop spans 16 amino acids. Germline CDR1 and CDR2: MDHEN and SYDVKM. Trimming left V 2 bases short and J 1 base short, with 14 bases between.

In its sample, this clonotype was seen many times. V gene TRBV12-3 or TRBV12-4 combines with J gene TRBJ1-6; 10 nucleotides agree with TRBD1. The junction had 5 bases not matched to a gene; V was cut back by 8 bases and J by 7 bases. The length of the CDR3 is 14 residues. The CDR3 coding sequence is TGTGCCAGCGCCCCGGGACAGGGGAATTCACCCCTCCACTTT. Protein: CASAPGQGNSPLHF.

At least ten counts were recorded for this clonotype. This chain uses TRBV10-3 with TRBJ1-2, with D hard to call. V gave up 5 bases and J gave up 2 bases, with 9 bases separating them. Germline V CDR1 and CDR2: ENHRY, SYGVKD. This CDR3 spans 13 amino acids. Here the CDR3 DNA reads TGTGCCATCAGTCGACTAATAAACTATGGCTACACCTTC. Its translation: CAISRLINYGYTF.

This clonotype was observed a few times. The chain uses TRBV19 and TRBJ1-2; unclear D gene. This CDR3 has 13 amino acids. The germline V gene encodes CDR1 LNHDA and CDR2 SQIVND (reference sequence). V lost 8 bases and J lost 4, with 14 bases in between. The CDR3 DNA reads as TGTGCCAGTTTGTCCCGTTGGGGCTATGGCTACACCTTC. Its translation: CASLSRWGYGYTF.

This chain uses TRBV5-1 with TRBJ1-1; TRBD1 matches at 7 bases. This CDR3 has 16 amino acids. After removal of 4 bases from V and 4 bases from J, the junction contained 13 bases not matched to a gene. CDR1 is SGHRS and CDR2 is YFSETQ in the germline V gene. In DNA form, the CDR3 reads TGCGCCAGCAGCCCGGGGGGCACAGGGGAAGGCACTGAAGCTTTCTTT. Residues: CASSPGGTGEGTEAFF.

The V gene is TRBV11-2, the J gene TRBJ1-3; no definite D call. Trimming stripped 2 bases from V and 0 bases from J, with 5 bases between. CDR1 is SGHAT, CDR2 FQNNGV, per germline. CDR3 length: 14 amino acids. CDR3 DNA sequence: TGTGCCAGCAGCTTACTCTTCTCTGGAAACACCATATATTTT. Protein product: CASSLLFSGNTIYF. The variable domain in full, completed from reference TRBV11-2 and TRBJ1-3, reads EAGVAQSPRYKIIEKRQSVAFWCNPISGHATLYWYQQILGQGPKLLIQFQNNGVVDDSQLPKDRFSAERLKGVDSTLKIQPAKLEDSAVYLCASSLLFSGNTIYFGEGSWLTVV.

This clonotype was observed many times. Here the CDR3 reads CASSRQLDNEQFF. In DNA, the CDR3 is TGTGCCAGCAGCCGGCAACTTGACAATGAGCAGTTCTTC. V and J are TRBV7-8 and TRBJ2-1; D call uncertain. Trimming removed 5 bases from V and 5 bases from J, with 10 bases in between. This CDR3 has 13 amino acids. Looked up from germline, CDR1 is SGHVS and CDR2 is FQNEAQ. Combining the CDR3 with reference TRBV7-8 and TRBJ2-1 gives the whole variable domain GAGVSQSPRYKVAKRGQDVALRCDPISGHVSLFWYQQALGQGPEFLTYFQNEAQLDKSGLPSDRFFAERPEGSVSTLKIQRTQQEDSAVYLCASSRQLDNEQFFGPGTRLTVL.

In this sample, this clonotype turned up many times. V usage is TRBV7-9 and J usage is TRBJ2-2, with D maybe TRBD1 (5 bases). CDR1 SEHNR and CDR2 FQNEAQ come from the germline V gene (reference sequence). The CDR3 consists of 14 residues. Trimming took off 7 bases at V and 3 bases at J, with 12 bases between the two ends. The CDR3: CASKGQGDTGELFF. The CDR3 DNA reads as TGTGCCAGCAAGGGCCAGGGTGACACCGGGGAGCTGTTTTTT.

There are a few counts of this clonotype. As DNA, the CDR3 is TGCAGTGCTAGAGATCCCCCGGGTGGGACTGAAGCTTTCTTT. This gives the protein CSARDPPGGTEAFF. The chain combines TRBV20-1 with TRBJ1-1; D not resolved. Germline V CDR1 and CDR2: DFQATT, SNEGSKA (reference sequence). The CDR3 spans 14 residues. V lost 0 bases and J lost 5, with 13 bases in between.

This clonotype was observed a few times. The chain links TRBV6-1 to TRBJ1-3; maybe TRBD1 (6 bases). Looked up from germline, CDR1 is MNHNS and CDR2 is SASEGT. Trimming pared 6 bases from V and 3 bases from J, leaving 12 bases between. The CDR3 extends over 14 amino acids. The CDR3 here is CASRSTGLGNTIYF. The CDR3 region has the DNA TGTGCCAGCAGATCGACAGGACTTGGAAACACCATATATTTT.

This clonotype was seen repeatedly, ten times or more. The chain links TRBV29-1 to TRBJ1-1; no definite D call. Germline V gene sequence: CDR1 SQVTM, CDR2 ANQGSEA. This CDR3 is 10 amino acids long. Deletions cut 4 bases from V and 7 bases from J, with 7 bases between. CDR3 region: CSVAHLEAFF. CDR3 DNA: TGCAGCGTTGCCCACCTTGAAGCTTTCTTT. The full variable domain, with the rest looked up from reference TRBV29-1 and TRBJ1-1, is SAVISQKPSRDICQRGTSLTIQCQVDSQVTMMFWYRQQPGQSLTLIATANQGSEATYESGFVIDKFPISRPNLTFSTLTVSNMSPEDSSIYLCSVAHLEAFFGQGTRLTVV.

The chain employs TRBV5-1 and TRBJ2-5; D might be TRBD1 or TRBD2, each matching 5 bases. This CDR3 has 15 amino acids. The ends were cut back, 3 bases at V and 1 base at J, with 13 bases in the middle. Germline V gene lookup returns CDR1 SGHRS and CDR2 YFSETQ. The CDR3 nucleotides are TGCGCCAGCAGCTGGGACGGGGCAATCCAAGAGACCCAGTACTTC. Its protein product is CASSWDGAIQETQYF. Full variable domain (remainder filled in from reference TRBV5-1 and TRBJ2-5): KAGVTQTPRYLIKTRGQQVTLSCSPISGHRSVSWYQQTPGQGLQFLFEYFSETQRNKGNFPGRFSGRQFSNSRSEMNVSTLELGDSALYLCASSWDGAIQETQYFGPGTRLLVL.

This clonotype was detected only a few times. V usage is TRBV3-1 and J usage is TRBJ1-6, with D possibly being TRBD1 (5 bases). V lost 5 bases to trimming and J lost 10 bases, with 15 bases between them. Per the germline V gene, CDR1 is LGHDT and CDR2 is YNNKEL (reference sequence). The CDR3 runs to 14 residues. CDR3 in amino acids: CASSEKDGGSPLHF. The CDR3 DNA is TGTGCCAGCAGCGAGAAGGACGGGGGATCACCCCTCCACTTT.